These 26 T cell receptor beta chains were all obtained from the same sample, sequenced in a study of cytomegalovirus exposure and HLA in healthy donors. PCR used 60 Vbeta primers and 13 Jbeta primers. The assay was immunoSEQ multiplex PCR, and TCRdb's table has in-frame clones only and misses some. The sample yields around 130,000 clones, 8.5% seen once. The sequenced sample consisted of PBMCs. These receptors were obtained from a middle-aged man in good health and CMV-seronegative.

This clone has just a few counts. The J gene is TRBJ2-3, the V gene TRBV6-5; possibly TRBD1 for D (6 bases). The germline V and J ends were trimmed by 4 bases and 2 bases, with 13 bases remaining between them. CDR3 length equals 15 residues. In germline, CDR1 is MNHEY, CDR2 SVGAGI. CDR3 in amino acids: CASSLRTENTDTQYF. CDR3 coding DNA: TGTGCCAGCAGTTTACGGACAGAGAACACAGATACGCAGTATTTT.

The chain is built from TRBV6-1 and TRBJ1-3, with a tentative D call TRBD1 (6 bases). The CDR3 loop spans 14 amino acids. CDR1 is MNHNS and CDR2 is SASEGT in the germline V gene. Trimming stripped 3 bases from V and 7 bases from J, with 13 bases between. The CDR3 DNA reads TGTGCCAGCAGTGAGCCAGGGGCTATGAACACCATATATTTT. Translating gives CASSEPGAMNTIYF.

In its sample, this clone was seen a few times. V and J are TRBV7-9 and TRBJ2-1; 9 nucleotides agree with TRBD2. The germline CDR1 and CDR2 sequences are SEHNR and FQNEAQ (reference sequence). CDR3 length: 18 residues. Trimming removed 4 bases from V and 3 bases from J; junction bases left unmatched: 13. The CDR3 spells CASSSSRVSGGLYNEQFF. The CDR3 nucleotides are TGTGCCAGCAGCTCGTCCAGAGTTAGCGGGGGCCTCTACAATGAGCAGTTCTTC.

This clone was seen a few times. This rearrangement joins TRBV4-1 to TRBJ2-3, with D hard to call. Germline CDR1 reads MGHRA; CDR2 reads YSYEKL. The CDR3 runs to 15 residues. V shed 0 bases and J shed 2 bases, with 9 bases lying between them. The CDR3 DNA reads as TGCGCCAGCAGCCAAGAAAGACTCTTCACAGATACGCAGTATTTT. This translates into CASSQERLFTDTQYF.

This chain connects TRBV5-1 to TRBJ2-7; the match to TRBD1 covers 8 bases. This CDR3 comprises 14 residues. The V and J ends lost 3 bases and 3 bases, in that order; junction bases with no gene match: 5. The germline V gene has CDR1 SGHRS and CDR2 YFSETQ. As DNA, the CDR3 is TGCGCCAGCAGCTCTAGACAGGGGAGCTACGAGCAGTACTTC. It translates to CASSSRQGSYEQYF.

This clone has more than one count but fewer than ten. This rearrangement joins TRBV10-3 to TRBJ2-7; possible D gene TRBD2, 6 bases. This CDR3 comprises 14 residues. The V end was cut by 8 bases, the J end by 1 base, with 15 bases between. Germline lookup yields CDR1 ENHRY and CDR2 SYGVKD. The CDR3 DNA is TGTGCCATCCAGCCGGGGGTCTCTTCCTACGAGCAGTACTTC. Amino acids: CAIQPGVSSYEQYF.

With regard to this clone: This same CDR3 is encoded by further DNA sequences in the sample. This chain uses TRBV9 with TRBJ2-5; 8 bases fit TRBD2. From germline, CDR1 is SGDLS and CDR2 YYNGEE. Trimming took 0 bases from V and 2 from J; bases not matched to a gene: 0. The CDR3 has 14 amino acids. In nucleotides, the CDR3 is TGTGCCAGCAGCGTAGCGGGGGGGCAAGAGACCCAGTACTTC. This translates into CASSVAGGQETQYF.

The chain is built from TRBV4-1 and TRBJ2-5, with a weak D call TRBD1 (7 bases). V lost 3 bases, J lost 5 bases, and 16 bases lay in between. The germline gives CDR1 MGHRA, CDR2 YSYEKL. The CDR3 is 15 residues long. The CDR3 loop reads CASSQGRGAGETQYF. CDR3 coding DNA: TGCGCCAGCAGCCAGGGCAGGGGGGCTGGGGAGACCCAGTACTTC.

This clone turned up a few times. The rearrangement uses TRBV19 and TRBJ1-5; TRBD1 matches at 10 bases. Germline trimming cut 7 bases from V and 5 bases from J; bases unmatched to any gene: 14. The CDR3 consists of 17 residues. Germline V gives CDR1 LNHDA, CDR2 SQIVND (reference sequence). In DNA form, the CDR3 reads TGTGCCAGTACCTCACTCCGGGACAGGGGAGGGGATCAGCCCCAGCATTTT. It codes for CASTSLRDRGGDQPQHF.

This clone was detected a few times. The chain couples TRBV30 to TRBJ1-4; TRBD1 aligns across 7 bases. The CDR3 extends over 14 amino acids. Germline CDR1 and CDR2: GTSNPN and SVGIG (reference sequence). With V trimmed by 4 bases and J by 8 bases, 10 bases remained unmatched. The CDR3 protein is CAWNRDRGREKLFF. CDR3 nucleotide sequence: TGTGCCTGGAACCGGGACAGAGGTAGGGAAAAACTGTTTTTT.

The chain links TRBV5-5 to TRBJ2-1; 11 bases map to TRBD2. Unmatched junction bases numbered 5, after V lost 5 bases and J lost 4 bases. CDR1 and CDR2 from the germline V gene are SGHKS and YYEKEE (reference sequence). The CDR3 totals 15 residues. CDR3 amino acids: CASSPTSGGYNEQFF. The CDR3 region has the DNA TGTGCCAGCAGTCCAACTAGCGGGGGTTACAATGAGCAGTTCTTC.

This clone was seen more than once but under ten times. The sample carries other DNA sequences with the same CDR3. The chain couples TRBV7-7 to TRBJ2-5, with TRBD2 matching over 12 bases. V lost 4 bases to trimming and J lost 2 bases; unmatched junction nucleotides: 2. The germline gives CDR1 SSHAT, CDR2 FNYEAQ (reference sequence). The CDR3 spans 15 residues. This chain's CDR3 is CASSSGLAGQETQYF. The CDR3 nucleotides read TGTGCCAGCAGCTCCGGACTAGCGGGGCAAGAGACCCAGTACTTC.

The chain combines TRBV30 with TRBJ1-4; TRBD1 might be the D (5 bases). Between the trimmed V and J ends, which lost 2 bases and 0 bases, there was a span of 10 bases. In germline, CDR1 is GTSNPN, CDR2 SVGIG (reference sequence). The CDR3 runs to 15 residues. Here the CDR3 reads CAWSPRGTTNEKLFF. The CDR3 nucleotides read TGTGCCTGGAGTCCTCGGGGGACAACTAATGAAAAACTGTTTTTT.

This clone was picked up a small number of times. The gene calls are TRBV30 and TRBJ1-5, with a possible D match to TRBD1 (5 bases). This CDR3 is 13 amino acids long. Germline CDR1 GTSNPN, CDR2 SVGIG (reference sequence). The ends were cut back, 3 bases at V and 3 bases at J, with 9 bases in the middle. The CDR3 spells CAWRDTDNQPQHF. The CDR3, as DNA: TGTGCCTGGAGGGACACTGACAATCAGCCCCAGCATTTT. The whole variable domain, filled in from reference TRBV30 and TRBJ1-5, reads SQTIHQWPATLVQPVGSPLSLECTVEGTSNPNLYWYRQAAGRGLQLLFYSVGIGQISSEVPQNLSASRPQDRQFILSSKKLLLSDSGFYLCAWRDTDNQPQHFGDGTRLSIL.

The rearrangement joins TRBV19 to TRBJ1-4, with TRBD1 as a possible D gene (6 bases). This CDR3 comprises 15 residues. Germline assignment: CDR1 LNHDA and CDR2 SQIVND (reference sequence). The V and J ends lost 8 bases and 8 bases respectively, with 21 bases between them. The CDR3 loop reads CASGKNREYLEKLFF. CDR3 DNA: TGTGCCAGTGGGAAGAACAGGGAATATTTGGAAAAACTGTTTTTT.

Remarks on this clone: Other DNA sequences in this specimen translate into the identical CDR3. The chain employs TRBV5-6 and TRBJ2-7, with no clear D. This CDR3 is 12 amino acids long. V gave up 0 bases and J gave up 4 bases, with 5 bases separating them. CDR1 SGHDT and CDR2 YYEEEE come from the germline V gene. CDR3 region: CASSLGQYEQYF. The CDR3 coding sequence is TGTGCCAGCAGCTTGGGGCAGTACGAGCAGTACTTC.

The chain is built from TRBV27 and TRBJ2-7; D ambiguous. The CDR3 has 12 residues. Germline values: CDR1 MNHEY, CDR2 SMNVEV (reference sequence). Between the trimmed V and J ends, which lost 5 bases and 3 bases, there was a span of 8 bases. DNA for the CDR3: TGTGCCAGCAGTGACTCGAGCTACGAGCAGTACTTC. This sequence encodes CASSDSSYEQYF.

This clone was detected only a few times. The chain couples TRBV7-2 to TRBJ2-1; 9 bases match TRBD2. The CDR3 has 14 residues. Per germline, CDR1 SGHTA and CDR2 FQGNSA. V trimming: 6 bases; J trimming: 5 bases; junction bases outside the gene matches: 5. For the CDR3, the DNA is TGTGCCAGCAGGGGACTAGCCCTCCACAATGAGCAGTTCTTC. It codes for CASRGLALHNEQFF.

This sequence joins TRBV29-1 and TRBJ1-1; D perhaps matches TRBD1 (6 bases). The CDR3 runs 15 residues. Trimming took off 4 bases at V and 1 base at J, with 16 bases between the two ends. CDR1 and CDR2 (germline): SQVTM, ANQGSEA. CDR3 in amino acids: CSVVEVGGKNTEAFF. The CDR3 DNA is TGCAGCGTTGTAGAAGTAGGGGGAAAGAACACTGAAGCTTTCTTT.

The chain combines TRBV5-8 with TRBJ2-6, with a tentative D call TRBD2 (6 bases). Germline CDR1 reads SGHTS; CDR2 reads YDEGEE. The V and J ends lost 2 bases and 0 bases respectively, with 15 bases between them. This CDR3 spans 18 amino acids. The CDR3 region is CASSFTGTSSSGANVLTF. The CDR3 coding sequence is TGTGCCAGCAGCTTCACTGGGACTTCGAGCTCTGGGGCCAACGTCCTGACTTTC.

The chain links TRBV18 to TRBJ2-3; perhaps TRBD1 as D (5 bases). V was cut by 2 bases and J by 5 bases, with 14 bases left in between. The CDR3 covers 15 residues. Germline V lookup: CDR1 KGHSH, CDR2 LQKENI. The CDR3 loop is CASSPYVQDKDTQYF. Here the CDR3 DNA reads TGTGCCAGCTCACCATACGTACAGGATAAAGATACGCAGTATTTT.

The V call is TRBV5-1, the J call TRBJ2-5; TRBD2 aligns across 9 bases. CDR3 length: 16 amino acids. CDR1 and CDR2 from the germline V gene are SGHRS and YFSETQ. Trimming cost V 0 bases and J 3 bases; bases outside gene matches: 6. CDR3 residues: CASSLDPGTSKETQYF. The CDR3, as DNA: TGCGCCAGCAGCTTGGATCCCGGGACTAGCAAAGAGACCCAGTACTTC. Using reference TRBV5-1 and TRBJ2-5 for the parts outside the CDR3, the full variable domain is KAGVTQTPRYLIKTRGQQVTLSCSPISGHRSVSWYQQTPGQGLQFLFEYFSETQRNKGNFPGRFSGRQFSNSRSEMNVSTLELGDSALYLCASSLDPGTSKETQYFGPGTRLLVL.

A few counts support this clone. The gene calls are TRBV5-1 and TRBJ1-5, with 8 bases aligning to TRBD1. This CDR3 comprises 15 residues. J was trimmed by 2 bases and V by 4 bases; bases with no gene match: 5. Germline V gene data show CDR1 as SGHRS and CDR2 as YFSETQ. CDR3 nucleotide sequence: TGCGCCAGCAGCCCTGGACAGGGCGGCAATCAGCCCCAGCATTTT. This codes for CASSPGQGGNQPQHF.

The chain employs TRBV7-2 and TRBJ2-5; TRBD2 is a possible D gene (6 bases). The CDR3 is 17 amino acids. The V gene's germline CDR1 is SGHTA and CDR2 FQGNSA. Trimming left V 4 bases short and J 5 bases short, with 23 bases between. The CDR3 loop is CASSSPPATGDSETQYF. DNA of the CDR3: TGTGCCAGCAGCTCCCCCCCGGCGACGGGAGATTCCGAGACCCAGTACTTC.

V and J are TRBV2 and TRBJ1-1; D gene unclear. CDR3 size: 13 residues. V dropped 3 bases and J dropped 7 bases, with 12 bases sitting between them. The V gene's germline CDR1 is SNHLY and CDR2 FYNNEI. The CDR3, as DNA: TGTGCCAGCAGTGAGGGAGAGTGGATTGAAGCTTTCTTT. Translating gives CASSEGEWIEAFF.

V gene TRBV11-3 combines with J gene TRBJ1-1, with D tentatively TRBD1 (6 bases). Germline V gives CDR1 SGHNT, CDR2 YENEEA. V was cut by 11 bases and J by 3 bases, with 13 bases left in between. The CDR3 is made up of 12 amino acids. The CDR3, as DNA: TGTGCCGGAACCTCAGGGGACACTGAAGCTTTCTTT. Its protein is CAGTSGDTEAFF.